This paragraph covers one T cell receptor (beta chain) sequence. This entry comes from a study of technical replicates of blood from several donors. CDR3 length: 14 amino acids. The ends were cut back, 2 bases at V and 4 bases at J, with 8 bases in the middle. Per the germline V gene, CDR1 is SEHNR and CDR2 is FQNEAQ (reference sequence). TCRdb keeps only in-frame clones here, not all; method: immunoSEQ multiplex PCR. The sample has approximately 97,000 clones; around 95% are singletons. The TCR comes from a human donor in good health. The J gene is TRBJ1-4, the V gene TRBV7-9; no definite D call. Sequenced input: T cells isolated from PBMCs. CDR3 sequence reads: CASSLLRDNEKLFF. CDR3 in DNA: TGTGCCAGCAGCTTACTGAGGGATAATGAAAAACTGTTTTTT.